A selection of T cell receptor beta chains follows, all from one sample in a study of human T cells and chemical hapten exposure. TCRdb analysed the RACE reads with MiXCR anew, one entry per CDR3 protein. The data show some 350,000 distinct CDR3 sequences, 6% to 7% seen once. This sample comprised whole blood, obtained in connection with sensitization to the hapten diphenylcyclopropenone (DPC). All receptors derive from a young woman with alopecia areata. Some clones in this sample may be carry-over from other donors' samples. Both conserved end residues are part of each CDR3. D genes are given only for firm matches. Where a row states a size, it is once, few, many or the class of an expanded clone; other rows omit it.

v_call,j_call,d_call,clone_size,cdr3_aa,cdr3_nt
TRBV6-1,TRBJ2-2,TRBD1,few,CASSEDAGGTAGELFF,TGTGCCAGCAGTGAAGACGCAGGGGGTACAGCCGGGGAGCTGTTTTTT
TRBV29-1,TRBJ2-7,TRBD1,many,CSVLTGAYEQYF,TGCAGCGTTTTGACAGGGGCCTACGAGCAGTACTTC
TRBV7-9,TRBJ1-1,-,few,CASSFGGDGAFF,TGTGCCAGCAGCTTCGGTGGAGACGGGGCTTTCTTT
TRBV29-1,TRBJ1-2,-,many,CSVVGAPYGYTF,TGCAGCGTTGTAGGGGCCCCCTATGGCTACACCTTC
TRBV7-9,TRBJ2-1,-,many,CASSLAGNNEQFF,TGTGCCAGCAGCTTAGCGGGTAACAATGAGCAGTTCTTC
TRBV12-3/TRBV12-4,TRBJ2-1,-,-,CASGGQGSHNEQFF,TGTGCCAGCGGGGGCCAGGGTTCCCACAATGAGCAGTTCTTC
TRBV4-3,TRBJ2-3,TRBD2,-,CASSLSLGGAGGSTDTQYF,TGCGCCAGCAGCCTTTCGCTTGGGGGTGCGGGGGGATCCACAGATACGCAGTATTTT
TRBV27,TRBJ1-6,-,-,CASSLNGAVFNSPLHF,TGTGCCAGCAGTTTAAACGGGGCTGTTTTTAATTCACCCCTCCACTTT
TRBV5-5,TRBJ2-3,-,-,CASSLLGLETSTDTQYF,TGTGCCAGCAGCCTCCTCGGACTGGAGACTAGCACAGATACGCAGTATTTT
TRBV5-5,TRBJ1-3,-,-,CASSLVRSGTSGNTIYF,TGTGCCAGCAGCTTGGTGAGGTCAGGGACCTCTGGAAACACCATATATTTT
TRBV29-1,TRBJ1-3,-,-,CSVWAGPGNTIYF,TGCAGCGTTTGGGCAGGACCTGGAAACACCATATATTTT
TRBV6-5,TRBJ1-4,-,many,CASSWEARGNEKLFF,TGTGCCAGCAGTTGGGAGGCCCGGGGTAATGAAAAACTGTTTTTT
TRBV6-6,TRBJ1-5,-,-,CAGQQGPNQPQHF,TGTGCCGGACAACAGGGACCCAATCAGCCCCAGCATTTT
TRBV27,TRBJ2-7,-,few,CASSLGGSSSYEQYF,TGTGCCAGCAGTCTAGGGGGGTCGAGCTCCTACGAGCAGTACTTC
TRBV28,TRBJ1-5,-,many,CASTLPARPQHF,TGTGCCAGCACTCTACCAGCCCGGCCCCAGCATTTT
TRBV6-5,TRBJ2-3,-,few,CASSSEPFTDTQYF,TGTGCCAGCAGTTCGGAGCCCTTCACAGATACGCAGTATTTT
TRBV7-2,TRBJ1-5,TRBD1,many,CASSLVGGFQGASNQPQHF,TGTGCCAGCAGCTTAGTAGGCGGCTTTCAGGGGGCGAGCAATCAGCCCCAGCATTTT
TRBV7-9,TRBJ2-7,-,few,CASWGGQGAMYEQYF,TGTGCCAGCTGGGGGGGCCAGGGGGCAATGTACGAGCAGTACTTC
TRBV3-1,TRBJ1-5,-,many,CASSQGAGRPQHF,TGTGCCAGCAGCCAAGGCGCTGGGCGGCCCCAGCATTTT
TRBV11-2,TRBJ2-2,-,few,CASSLNLLNTGELFF,TGTGCCAGCAGCCTAAATCTCCTGAACACCGGGGAGCTGTTTTTT
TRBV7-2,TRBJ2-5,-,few,CASSSPFWGGLGETQYF,TGTGCCAGCAGCTCCCCCTTCTGGGGGGGCTTGGGGGAGACCCAGTACTTC
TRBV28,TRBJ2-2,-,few,CASSRRDARPNTGELFF,TGTGCCAGCAGTCGAAGGGACGCGAGACCGAACACCGGGGAGCTGTTTTTT
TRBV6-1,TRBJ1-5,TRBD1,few,CASRTGVNQPQHF,TGTGCCAGCCGGACAGGAGTTAATCAGCCCCAGCATTTT
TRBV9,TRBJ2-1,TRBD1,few,CASSSQGGTYNEQFF,TGTGCCAGCAGCTCCCAAGGGGGCACCTACAATGAGCAGTTCTTC
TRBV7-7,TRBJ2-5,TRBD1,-,CASSPRTGGGETQYF,TGTGCTAGCAGCCCCCGGACAGGGGGAGGCGAGACCCAGTACTTC
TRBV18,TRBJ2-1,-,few,CASSPPSSSNEQFF,TGTGCCAGCTCACCACCCTCAAGCAGCAATGAGCAGTTCTTC
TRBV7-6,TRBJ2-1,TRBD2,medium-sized,CASSLDLGGGARKNEQFF,TGTGCCAGCAGCTTAGATTTGGGCGGGGGGGCCAGGAAGAATGAGCAGTTCTTC
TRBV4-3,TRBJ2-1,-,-,CASSQDRRSGNIRDEQFF,TGCGCCAGCAGCCAAGATCGACGAAGCGGAAACATTCGGGATGAGCAGTTCTTC
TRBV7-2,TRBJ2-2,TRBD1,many,CASSLQGANTGELFF,TGTGCCAGCAGCTTACAGGGGGCAAACACCGGGGAGCTGTTTTTT
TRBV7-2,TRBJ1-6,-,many,CASSFSALERSPLHF,TGTGCCAGCAGCTTCTCGGCATTAGAACGTTCACCCCTCCACTTT
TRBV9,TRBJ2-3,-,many,CASSVGGSSADTQYF,TGTGCCAGCAGCGTAGGAGGCAGCTCGGCAGATACGCAGTATTTT
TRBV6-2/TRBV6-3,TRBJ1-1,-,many,CASKVQGIAEAFF,TGTGCCAGCAAGGTACAGGGTATAGCTGAAGCTTTCTTT
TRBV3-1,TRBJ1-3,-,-,CASSQRGKGNTIYF,TGTGCCAGCAGCCAGCGGGGGAAAGGAAACACCATATATTTT
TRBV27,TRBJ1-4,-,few,CASSLTGEIGEKLFF,TGTGCCAGCAGTTTAACCGGGGAGATCGGTGAAAAACTGTTTTTT
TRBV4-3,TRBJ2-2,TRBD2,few,CASSQAERGRTGELFF,TGCGCCAGCAGCCAAGCTGAGCGGGGGAGGACCGGGGAGCTGTTTTTT
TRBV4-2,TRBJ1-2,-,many,CASSQDVQLTLLGYTF,TGTGCCAGCAGCCAAGATGTACAGTTGACCCTACTTGGCTACACCTTC
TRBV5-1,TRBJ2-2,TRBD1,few,CASSSGQATGELFF,TGCGCCAGCAGCTCTGGACAGGCCACCGGGGAGCTGTTTTTT
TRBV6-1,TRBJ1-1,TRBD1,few,CASSSPGQGGNTEAFF,TGTGCCAGCAGTTCTCCGGGACAGGGAGGGAACACTGAAGCTTTCTTT
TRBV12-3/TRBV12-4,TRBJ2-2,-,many,CASSLLAGTGELFF,TGTGCCAGCAGTTTGCTAGCAGGGACCGGGGAGCTGTTTTTT
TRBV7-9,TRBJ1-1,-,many,CASSFRGLNTEAFF,TGTGCCAGCAGTTTCAGGGGCTTGAACACTGAAGCTTTCTTT